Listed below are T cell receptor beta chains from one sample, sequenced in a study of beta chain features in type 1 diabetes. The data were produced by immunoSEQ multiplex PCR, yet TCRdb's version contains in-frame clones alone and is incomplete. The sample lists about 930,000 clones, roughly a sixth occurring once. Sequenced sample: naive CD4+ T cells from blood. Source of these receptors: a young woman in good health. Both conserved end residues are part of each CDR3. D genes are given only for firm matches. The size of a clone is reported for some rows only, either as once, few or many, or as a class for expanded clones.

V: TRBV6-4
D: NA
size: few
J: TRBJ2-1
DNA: TGTGCCAGCAGCCCTCGCAAAGGGGGACTCAATGAGCAGTTCTTC
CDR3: CASSPRKGGLNEQFF

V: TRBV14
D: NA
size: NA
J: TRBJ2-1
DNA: TGTGCCAGCAGCCATACCCCCAGGTGGGGGGATCGGTTCTTC
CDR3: CASSHTPRWGDRFF

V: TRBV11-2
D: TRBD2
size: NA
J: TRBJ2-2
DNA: TGTGCCAGCAGCTTAAGCGGGGCGAACACCGGGGAGCTGTTTTTT
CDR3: CASSLSGANTGELFF

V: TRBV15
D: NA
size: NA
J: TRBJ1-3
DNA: TGTGCCACCAGTCTTTTGTCCCGGAGCTCTGGAAACACCATATATTTT
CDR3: CATSLLSRSSGNTIYF

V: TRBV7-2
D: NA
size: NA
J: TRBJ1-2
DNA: TGTGCCAGCAGCCTTGACACTGTGGAATCCTATGGCTACACCTTC
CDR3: CASSLDTVESYGYTF

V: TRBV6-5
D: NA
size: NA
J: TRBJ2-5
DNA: TGTGCCAGCACCAACCCCGGCGGGGAAGAGACCCAGTACTTC
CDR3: CASTNPGGEETQYF

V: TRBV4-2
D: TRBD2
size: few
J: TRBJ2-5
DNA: TGTGCCAGCAGCCAAGCGTCTAGCGGGGAAGAGACCCAGTACTTC
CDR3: CASSQASSGEETQYF

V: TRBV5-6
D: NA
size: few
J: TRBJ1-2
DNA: TGTGCCAGCAGCCCTGAACTGTGGGCACCCAGCTATGGCTACACCTTC
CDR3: CASSPELWAPSYGYTF

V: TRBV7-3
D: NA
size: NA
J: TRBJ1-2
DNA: TGTGCCAGCAGCTTAACCGGGGTTGATGGCTACACCTTC
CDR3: CASSLTGVDGYTF

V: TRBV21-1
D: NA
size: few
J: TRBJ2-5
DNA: TGTGCCAGCAGCAGCCGGACAGGGTATGGGAGAGAGACCCAGTACTTC
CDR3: CASSSRTGYGRETQYF

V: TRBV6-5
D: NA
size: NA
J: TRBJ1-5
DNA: TGTGCCAGCAGCCCCAGCGTATATAGCAATCAGCCCCAGCATTTT
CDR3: CASSPSVYSNQPQHF

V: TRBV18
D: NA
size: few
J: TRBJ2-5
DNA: TGTGCCAGCTCAGAGGGAGTTCAAGAGACCCAGTACTTC
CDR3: CASSEGVQETQYF

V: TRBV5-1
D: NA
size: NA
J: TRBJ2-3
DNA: TGCGCCAGCAGCTTGGCCAGGGGGACTAGCACAGATACGCAGTATTTT
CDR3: CASSLARGTSTDTQYF

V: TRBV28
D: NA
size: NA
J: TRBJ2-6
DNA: TGTGCCAGCAGTTCTTGGTCTTCTGGGGCCAACGTCCTGACTTTC
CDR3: CASSSWSSGANVLTF

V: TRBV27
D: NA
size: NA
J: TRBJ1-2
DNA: TGTGCCAGCAGTCCCCGCGGCATCTATGGCTACACCTTC
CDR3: CASSPRGIYGYTF

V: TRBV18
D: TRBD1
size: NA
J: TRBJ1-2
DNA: TGTGCCAGCTCACCAACGACAGGGACGACAATTTTCTATGGCTACACCTTC
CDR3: CASSPTTGTTIFYGYTF

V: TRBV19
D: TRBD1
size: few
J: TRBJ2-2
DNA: TGTGCCAGTAGTACCCGACAGGGAACCGGGGAGCTGTTTTTT
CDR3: CASSTRQGTGELFF

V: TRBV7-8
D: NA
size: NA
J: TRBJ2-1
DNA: TGTGCCAGCAGCTTAGGGAGGGTGCGTCCCTACAATGAGCAGTTCTTC
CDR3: CASSLGRVRPYNEQFF

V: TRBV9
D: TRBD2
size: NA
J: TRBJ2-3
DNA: TGTGCCAGCAGCGTTACTAGCGGGAGGGTTCTAGATACGCAGTATTTT
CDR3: CASSVTSGRVLDTQYF

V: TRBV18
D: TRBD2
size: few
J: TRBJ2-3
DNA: TGTGCCAGCTCACCACCCACTCGACTAGCGGGAGAGGATACGCAGTATTTT
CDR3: CASSPPTRLAGEDTQYF

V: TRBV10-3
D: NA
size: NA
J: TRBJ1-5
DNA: TGTGCCATCAGTGATCAGGGGCTCAATCAGCCCCAGCATTTT
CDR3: CAISDQGLNQPQHF

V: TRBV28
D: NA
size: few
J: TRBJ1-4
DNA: TGTGCCAGCGGGCTCCCGGGATCAACTAATGAAAAACTGTTTTTT
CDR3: CASGLPGSTNEKLFF

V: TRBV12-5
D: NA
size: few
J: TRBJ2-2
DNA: TGTGCTAGTCTTTCGACCAACACCGGGGAGCTGTTTTTT
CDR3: CASLSTNTGELFF

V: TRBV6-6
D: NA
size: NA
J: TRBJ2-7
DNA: TGTGCCAGCAGTTACGACTACCCGCTCTACGAGCAGTACTTC
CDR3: CASSYDYPLYEQYF

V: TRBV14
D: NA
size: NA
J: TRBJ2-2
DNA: TGTGCCAGCAGCCAAGAATACACCGGGGAGCTGTTTTTT
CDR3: CASSQEYTGELFF

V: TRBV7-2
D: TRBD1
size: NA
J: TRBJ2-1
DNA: TGTGCCAGCAGATTAACGGGACAGACCTACAATGAGCAGTTCTTC
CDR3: CASRLTGQTYNEQFF

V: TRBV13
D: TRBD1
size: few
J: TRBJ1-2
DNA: TGTGCCAGCAGCCTCAGTCGACACACCGGGACAGGCCTCTATGGCTACACCTTC
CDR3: CASSLSRHTGTGLYGYTF

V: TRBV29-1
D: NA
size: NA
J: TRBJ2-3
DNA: TGCAGCGTACCCCTCCCCCCCCTTTGGGATACGCAGTATTTT
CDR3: CSVPLPPLWDTQYF

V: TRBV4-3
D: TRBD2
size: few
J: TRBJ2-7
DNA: TGCGCCAGCAGCCAAGACCCTAGCGGGGAGGGGATATCCTACGAGCAGTACTTC
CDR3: CASSQDPSGEGISYEQYF

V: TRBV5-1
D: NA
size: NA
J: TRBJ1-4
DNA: TGCGCCAGCAGCTTGGTTGCCAGTAATGAAAAACTGTTTTTT
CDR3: CASSLVASNEKLFF

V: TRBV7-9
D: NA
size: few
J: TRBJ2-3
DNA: TGTGCCAGCAGGCCAACGAACGCAGTTCTTAGTCAGGATACGCAGTATTTT
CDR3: CASRPTNAVLSQDTQYF

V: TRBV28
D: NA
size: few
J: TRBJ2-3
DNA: TGTGCCAGCAGTTTTCTTCAATTCCGGAAGCGCACAGATACGCAGTATTTT
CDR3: CASSFLQFRKRTDTQYF

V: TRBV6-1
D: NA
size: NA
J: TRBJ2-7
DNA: TGTGCCAGCAAGAGCGCGGCGGGGATCTCCTACGAGCAGTACTTC
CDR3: CASKSAAGISYEQYF

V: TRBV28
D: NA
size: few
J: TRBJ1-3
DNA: TGTGCCAGCAGCCAAAGGCCTGGAAACACCATATATTTT
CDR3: CASSQRPGNTIYF

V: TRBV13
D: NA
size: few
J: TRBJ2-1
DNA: TGTGCCAGCAAGCGAGGCGGGGGCAGGTACAATGAGCAGTTCTTC
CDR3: CASKRGGGRYNEQFF

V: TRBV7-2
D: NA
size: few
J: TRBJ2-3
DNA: TGTGCCAGCAGCCCACGCCGGCTGACTGGCAGTGATACGCAGTATTTT
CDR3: CASSPRRLTGSDTQYF

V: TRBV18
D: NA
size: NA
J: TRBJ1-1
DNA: TGTGCCAGCTCACCAGAGAGCATGGGAGCTGAAGCTTTCTTT
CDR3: CASSPESMGAEAFF

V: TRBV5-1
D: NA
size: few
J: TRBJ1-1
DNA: TGCGCCAGCAGCTCAACTACCCGAGGAGAAGCTTTCTTT
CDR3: CASSSTTRGEAFF

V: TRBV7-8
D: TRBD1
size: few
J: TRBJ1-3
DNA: TGTGCCAGCAGCTTAGCGGGACAGGGGGTTGGAAACACCATATATTTT
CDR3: CASSLAGQGVGNTIYF

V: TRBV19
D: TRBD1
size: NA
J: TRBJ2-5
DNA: TGTGCCAGTAATAGGGGGCTGAACGGGAACCAAGAGACCCAGTACTTC
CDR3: CASNRGLNGNQETQYF

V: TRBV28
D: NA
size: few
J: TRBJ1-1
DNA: TGTGCCAGCAGAGCCCCAGGACGGGCGATGAACACTGAAGCTTTCTTT
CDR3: CASRAPGRAMNTEAFF

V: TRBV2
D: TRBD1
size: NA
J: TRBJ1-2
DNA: TGTGCCAGCAGTGAGGCGGGACAGACCTACTATGGCTACACCTTC
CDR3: CASSEAGQTYYGYTF

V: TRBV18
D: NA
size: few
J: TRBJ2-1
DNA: TGTGCCAGCTCACCACCGGAGGGCGTCTCCTACAATGAGCAGTTCTTC
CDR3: CASSPPEGVSYNEQFF

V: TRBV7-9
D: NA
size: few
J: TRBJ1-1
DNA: TGTGCCAGCAGCTTACGGGCACAGGGAGATACTGAAGCTTTCTTT
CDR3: CASSLRAQGDTEAFF

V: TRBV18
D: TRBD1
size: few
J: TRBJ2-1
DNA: TGTGCCAGCTCACCAAGGGGGCAGGGGGCCCTTACACCCAATGAGCAGTTCTTC
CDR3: CASSPRGQGALTPNEQFF

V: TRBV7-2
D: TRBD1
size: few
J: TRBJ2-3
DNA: TGTGCCAGCAGCTATCTACCGGGACAGGGGATAGATACGCAGTATTTT
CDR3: CASSYLPGQGIDTQYF

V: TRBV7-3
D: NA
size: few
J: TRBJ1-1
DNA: TGTGCCAGCAGCTTACAGCCCCTGAACACTGAAGCTTTCTTT
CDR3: CASSLQPLNTEAFF

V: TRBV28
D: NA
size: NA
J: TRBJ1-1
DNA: TGTGCCAGCAGTTTGAGGAGGGACTCTGAAGCTTTCTTT
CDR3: CASSLRRDSEAFF

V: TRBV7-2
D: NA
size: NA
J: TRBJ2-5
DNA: TGTGCCAGCAGCTTAGATCGTGAGACCCAGTACTTC
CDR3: CASSLDRETQYF

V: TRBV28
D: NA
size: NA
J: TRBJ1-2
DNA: TGTGCCAGCAGTTTAAGGGGGACAAATGGCTACACCTTC
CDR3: CASSLRGTNGYTF

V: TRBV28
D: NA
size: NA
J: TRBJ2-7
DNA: TGTGCCAGCAGTTCGGATATTTACGAGCAGTACTTC
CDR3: CASSSDIYEQYF

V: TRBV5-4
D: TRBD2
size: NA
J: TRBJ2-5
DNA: TGTGCCAGCAGCTTCTTGGCGGGAGAGTTGAAGACCCAGTACTTC
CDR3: CASSFLAGELKTQYF

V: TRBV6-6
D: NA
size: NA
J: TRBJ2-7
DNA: TGTGCCAGCAGTTCCAGGGGAGACTACGAGCAGTACTTC
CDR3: CASSSRGDYEQYF

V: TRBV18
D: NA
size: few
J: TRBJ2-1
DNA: TGTGCCAGCTCAAATCTGGCTTCCGTCCTAGGTGAGCAGTTCTTC
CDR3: CASSNLASVLGEQFF

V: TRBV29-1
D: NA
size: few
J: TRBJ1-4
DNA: TGCAGCGTTGAAACAGCAACTAATGAAAAACTGTTTTTT
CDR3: CSVETATNEKLFF

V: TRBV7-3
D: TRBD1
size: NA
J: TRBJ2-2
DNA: TGTGCCAGCAGCTGGAGGACAGGAACCTTCACCGGGGAGCTGTTTTTT
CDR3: CASSWRTGTFTGELFF